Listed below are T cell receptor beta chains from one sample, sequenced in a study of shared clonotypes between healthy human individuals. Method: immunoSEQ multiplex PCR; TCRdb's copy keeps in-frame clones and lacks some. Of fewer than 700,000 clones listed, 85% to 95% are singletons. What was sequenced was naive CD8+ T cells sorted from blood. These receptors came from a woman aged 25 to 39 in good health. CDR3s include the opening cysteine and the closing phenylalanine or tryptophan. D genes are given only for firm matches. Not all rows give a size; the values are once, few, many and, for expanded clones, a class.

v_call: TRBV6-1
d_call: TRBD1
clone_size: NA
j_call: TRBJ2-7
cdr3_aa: CASSGTGASEQYF
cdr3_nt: TGTGCCAGTTCCGGGACAGGGGCGTCCGAGCAGTACTTC

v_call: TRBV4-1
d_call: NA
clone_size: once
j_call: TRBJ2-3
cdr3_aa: CASSLHVQAGPLTDTQYF
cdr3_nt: TGCGCCAGCAGCCTCCATGTTCAGGCGGGGCCACTCACAGATACGCAGTATTTT

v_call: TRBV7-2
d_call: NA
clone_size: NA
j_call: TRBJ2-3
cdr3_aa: CASSLGMQTGSTDTQYF
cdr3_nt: TGTGCCAGCAGCTTAGGCATGCAAACAGGCTCCACAGATACGCAGTATTTT

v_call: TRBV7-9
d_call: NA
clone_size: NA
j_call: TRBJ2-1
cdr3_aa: CASSAHHNEQFF
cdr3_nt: TGTGCCAGCAGTGCGCACCACAATGAGCAGTTCTTC

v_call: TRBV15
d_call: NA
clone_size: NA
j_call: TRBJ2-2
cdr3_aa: CATQHVASTGELFF
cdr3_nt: TGTGCCACCCAACATGTTGCTTCCACCGGGGAGCTGTTTTTT

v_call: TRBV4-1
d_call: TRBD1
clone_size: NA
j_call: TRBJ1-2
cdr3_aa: CASSQDPNGQGDGYTF
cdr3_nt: TGCGCCAGCAGCCAAGATCCTAATGGACAGGGGGATGGCTACACCTTC

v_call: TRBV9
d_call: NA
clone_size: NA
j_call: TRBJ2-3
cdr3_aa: CASSASTGTSTDTQYF
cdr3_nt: TGTGCCAGCAGCGCCTCGACAGGAACTAGCACAGATACGCAGTATTTT

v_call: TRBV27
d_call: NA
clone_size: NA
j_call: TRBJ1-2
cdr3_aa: CASSLQGNGYGYTF
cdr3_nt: TGTGCCAGCAGTTTACAGGGAAATGGCTATGGCTACACCTTC

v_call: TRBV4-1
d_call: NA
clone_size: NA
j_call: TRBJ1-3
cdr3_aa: CASSQVVSEIRSGNTIYF
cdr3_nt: TGCGCCAGCAGCCAAGTGGTTTCGGAGATACGCTCTGGAAACACCATATATTTT

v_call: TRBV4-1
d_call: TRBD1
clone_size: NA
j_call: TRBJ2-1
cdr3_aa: CASSQSQGSGEQFF
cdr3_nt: TGCGCCAGCAGCCAATCACAGGGGTCGGGTGAGCAGTTCTTC

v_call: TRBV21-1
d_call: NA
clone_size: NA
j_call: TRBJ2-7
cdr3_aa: CASRFSKGLKKGQYF
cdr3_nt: TGTGCCAGCAGGTTTTCAAAGGGACTTAAAAAGGGGCAGTACTTC

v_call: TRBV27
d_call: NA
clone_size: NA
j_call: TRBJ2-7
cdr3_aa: CASSMGHPSSYEQYF
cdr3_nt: TGTGCCAGCAGCATGGGACACCCGAGCTCCTACGAGCAGTACTTC

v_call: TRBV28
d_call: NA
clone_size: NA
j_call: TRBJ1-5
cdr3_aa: CASSPVVLNSNQPQHF
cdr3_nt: TGTGCCAGCAGCCCCGTTGTTCTGAATAGCAATCAGCCCCAGCATTTT

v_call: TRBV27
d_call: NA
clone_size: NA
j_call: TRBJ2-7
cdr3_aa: CASSFRQGPGEQYF
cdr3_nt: TGTGCCAGCAGTTTTCGTCAGGGCCCTGGCGAGCAGTACTTC

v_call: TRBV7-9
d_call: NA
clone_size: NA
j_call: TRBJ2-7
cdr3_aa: CASSLDPAALYEQYF
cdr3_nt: TGTGCCAGCAGCTTAGACCCAGCGGCCCTCTACGAGCAGTACTTC

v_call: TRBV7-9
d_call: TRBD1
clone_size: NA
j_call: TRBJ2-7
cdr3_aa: CASIATGGEQYF
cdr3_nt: TGTGCCAGCATTGCGACAGGGGGAGAGCAGTACTTC

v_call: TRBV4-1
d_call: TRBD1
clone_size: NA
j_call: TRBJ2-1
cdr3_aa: CASSQRQGSKNEQFF
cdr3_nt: TGCGCCAGCAGCCAAAGACAGGGGAGTAAGAATGAGCAGTTCTTC

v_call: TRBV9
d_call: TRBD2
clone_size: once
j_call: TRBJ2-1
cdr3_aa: CASSVAGLGYNEQFF
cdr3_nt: TGTGCCAGCAGCGTAGCTGGACTAGGTTACAATGAGCAGTTCTTC

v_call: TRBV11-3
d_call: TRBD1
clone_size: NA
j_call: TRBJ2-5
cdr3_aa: CASSLTGQGASETQYF
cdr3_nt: TGTGCCAGCAGCTTGACGGGACAGGGGGCCTCGGAGACCCAGTACTTC

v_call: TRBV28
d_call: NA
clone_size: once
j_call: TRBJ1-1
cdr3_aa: CASSPQGVTEAFF
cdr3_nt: TGTGCCAGCTCCCCCCAGGGAGTCACTGAAGCTTTCTTT

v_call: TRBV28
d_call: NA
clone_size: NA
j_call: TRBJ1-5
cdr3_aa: CASSLTALGDQPQHF
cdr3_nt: TGTGCCAGCAGTTTGACAGCCCTGGGCGATCAGCCCCAGCATTTT

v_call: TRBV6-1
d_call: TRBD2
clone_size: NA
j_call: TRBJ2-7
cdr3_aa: CASSPTGTSGYEQYF
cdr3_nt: TGTGCCAGCAGCCCCACCGGGACTAGCGGCTACGAGCAGTACTTC

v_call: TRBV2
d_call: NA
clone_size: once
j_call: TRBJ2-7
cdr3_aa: CASSELAGFVYEQYF
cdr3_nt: TGTGCCAGCAGTGAACTTGCGGGATTCGTTTACGAGCAGTACTTC

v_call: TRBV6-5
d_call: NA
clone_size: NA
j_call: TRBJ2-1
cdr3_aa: CASRGGGNGEQFF
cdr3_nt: TGTGCCAGCAGAGGGGGGGGGAACGGTGAGCAGTTCTTC

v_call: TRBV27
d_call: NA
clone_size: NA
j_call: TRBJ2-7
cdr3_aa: CASGWGAGYEQYF
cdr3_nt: TGTGCCAGTGGATGGGGGGCAGGGTACGAGCAGTACTTC

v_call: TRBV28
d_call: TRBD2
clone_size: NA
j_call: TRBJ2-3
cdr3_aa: CASSLTGLAGGDTQYF
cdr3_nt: TGTGCCAGCAGTTTAACTGGACTAGCGGGAGGAGATACGCAGTATTTT